This TCR beta chain stems from a study of graft-versus-host responses after intestinal transplantation. Study summary: After anti-thymocyte globulin induction, recipients took tacrolimus and steroids for around 3 years. Overall study findings and caveats: Individuals who had graft-donor T cell macrochimerism had allografts that showed high graft-versus-host to host-versus-graft clonal ratios. Some GvH clones appeared in ileal mucosa or blood before recipient bone marrow. Among circulating GvH clones, peak levels were associated with early post-transplant declines in HvG clones.

This clone was observed a single time. No antigen is known for it. The repertoire was sequenced with immunoSEQ multiplex PCR; TCRdb's copy has only in-frame clones and lacks some. This sample carries about 89,000 clones, around 93% of them seen once, and the ten largest clones take roughly 0.2%. The CDR3 runs to 14 residues. The ends lost 5 bases at V and 3 bases at J; junction bases unmatched: 4. Germline CDR1 reads ENHRY; CDR2 reads SYGVKD. The source of this sequence is a human donor who was the organ donor for an intestinal transplant. Sequences were derived from unstimulated CD4+ T cells sorted from spleen or lymph node cells, sampled before transplant. The J gene is TRBJ2-5, the V gene TRBV10-3; 9 nucleotides line up with TRBD1. The CDR3 here is CAISKGQGKETQYF. DNA for the CDR3: TGTGCCATCAGTAAGGGACAGGGTAAAGAGACCCAGTACTTC.